This TCR beta chain was captured in a study of T cell responses to AZD1222 COVID-19 vaccine. Study-wide results and limits: Clonal diversity was possibly underestimated; the donors were predominantly white British and more often female. Reportedly, nearly half the spike-specific TCRs target unmutated variant regions. Increases in Spike-specific TCR breadth and depth were seen after two AZD1222 doses.

Between the trimmed V and J ends, which lost 1 base and 6 bases, there was a span of 9 bases. The CDR3 totals 13 residues. Germline lookup yields CDR1 WSHSY and CDR2 SAAADI. Produced via immunoSEQ multiplex PCR; TCRdb's table is partial and in-frame only. The repertoire holds approximately 150,000 clones, with roughly 93% as singletons. Regarding this clone: The antigen remains undetermined.

The receptor was derived from an adult who received the AZD1222 COVID-19 vaccine. Material: peripheral blood, obtained 28 days after the second AZD1222 dose. V and J are TRBV10-2 and TRBJ1-2; perhaps TRBD1 as D (5 bases). The CDR3 DNA sequence: TGCGCCAGCAGTGAGTTCCAGGGCCATGGCTACACCTTC. Protein: CASSEFQGHGYTF.